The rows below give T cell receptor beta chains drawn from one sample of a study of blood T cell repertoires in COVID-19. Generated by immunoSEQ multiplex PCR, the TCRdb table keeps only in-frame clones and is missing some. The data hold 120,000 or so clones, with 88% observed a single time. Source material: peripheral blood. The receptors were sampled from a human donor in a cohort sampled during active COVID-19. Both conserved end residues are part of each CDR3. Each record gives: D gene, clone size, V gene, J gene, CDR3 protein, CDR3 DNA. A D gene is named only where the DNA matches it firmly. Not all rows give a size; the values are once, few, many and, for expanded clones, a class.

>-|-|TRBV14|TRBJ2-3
CASSRDASGKDTQYF
TGTGCCAGCAGCCGAGATGCCTCAGGGAAAGATACGCAGTATTTT
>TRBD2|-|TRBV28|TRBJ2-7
CASSLLAGGGFHEQYF
TGTGCCAGCAGTTTACTAGCGGGAGGGGGTTTTCACGAGCAGTACTTC
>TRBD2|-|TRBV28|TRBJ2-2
CASSTGGGYTGELFF
TGTGCCAGCAGTACCGGGGGGGGCTACACCGGGGAGCTGTTTTTT
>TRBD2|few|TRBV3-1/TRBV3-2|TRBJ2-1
CASSQPSGGGEQFF
TGTGCCAGCAGCCAACCTTCTGGGGGGGGTGAGCAGTTCTTC
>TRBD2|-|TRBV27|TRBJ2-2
CASSRAYGGAVGTGELFF
TGTGCCAGCAGCCGAGCATACGGGGGGGCGGTAGGCACCGGGGAGCTGTTTTTT
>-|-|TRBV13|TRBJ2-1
CASSSTTYNEQFF
TGTGCCAGCAGTTCGACTACGTACAATGAGCAGTTCTTC
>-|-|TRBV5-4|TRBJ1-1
CASSAGGAVAEAFF
TGTGCCAGCAGCGCGGGGGGGGCGGTCGCTGAAGCTTTCTTT
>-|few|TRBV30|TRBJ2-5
CAWSAPHHVEGETQYF
TGTGCCTGGAGTGCTCCGCACCACGTCGAGGGAGAGACCCAGTACTTC
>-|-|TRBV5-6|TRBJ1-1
CASSLGLGLNTEAFF
TGTGCCAGCAGCTTGGGATTGGGGCTGAACACTGAAGCTTTCTTT
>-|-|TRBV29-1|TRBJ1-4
CSVEARSGDPAKKLFF
TGCAGCGTTGAAGCGAGGAGTGGAGACCCGGCAAAAAAACTGTTTTTT
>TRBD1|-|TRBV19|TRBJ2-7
CASSTLGQGREQYF
TGTGCCAGTAGTACCTTGGGACAGGGACGGGAGCAGTACTTC
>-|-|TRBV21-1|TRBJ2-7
CASSKYHWGPLPRLSPTYEQYF
TGTGCCAGCAGCAAATACCACTGGGGGCCCCTCCCGAGACTTAGCCCAACCTACGAGCAGTACTTC
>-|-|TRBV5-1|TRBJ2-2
CASSPEYRNTGELFF
TGCGCCAGCAGCCCGGAATACAGGAACACCGGGGAGCTGTTTTTT
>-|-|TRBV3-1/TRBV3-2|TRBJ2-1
CASSQGGGNEQFF
TGTGCCAGCAGCCAAGGAGGGGGCAATGAGCAGTTCTTC
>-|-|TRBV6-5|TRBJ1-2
CASRATGISNYGYTF
TGTGCCAGCAGGGCAACCGGGATAAGTAACTATGGCTACACCTTC
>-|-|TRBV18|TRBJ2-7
CASSPDVRDSYEQYF
TGTGCCAGCTCACCGGACGTCAGGGACTCCTACGAGCAGTACTTC
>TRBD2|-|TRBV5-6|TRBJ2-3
CASSFTSGRPADTQYF
TGTGCCAGCAGCTTTACTAGCGGGAGGCCAGCAGATACGCAGTATTTT
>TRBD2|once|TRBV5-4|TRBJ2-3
CASSSGLAGVTDTQYF
TGTGCCAGCAGCTCTGGACTAGCGGGAGTGACAGATACGCAGTATTTT
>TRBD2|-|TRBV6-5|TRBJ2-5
CASSYSGGMGETQYF
TGTGCCAGCAGTTACTCGGGGGGGATGGGAGAGACCCAGTACTTC
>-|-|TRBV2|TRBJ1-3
CASTRTQGDTIYF
TGTGCCAGCACCCGGACACAAGGGGACACCATATATTTT
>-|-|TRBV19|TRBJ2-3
CASTPRGSLTDTQYF
TGTGCCAGTACCCCTCGCGGCAGCCTCACAGATACGCAGTATTTT
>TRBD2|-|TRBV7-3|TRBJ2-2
CASSLAGGPTGELFF
TGTGCCAGCAGCTTAGCGGGAGGGCCCACCGGGGAGCTGTTTTTT
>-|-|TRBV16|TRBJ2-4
CASSQSTRGSGKNIQYF
TGTGCCAGCAGCCAATCTACCAGGGGATCGGGCAAAAACATTCAGTACTTC
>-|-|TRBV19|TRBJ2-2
CASSIVRSQGGELFF
TGTGCCAGTAGTATAGTGAGGAGTCAGGGGGGGGAGCTGTTTTTT
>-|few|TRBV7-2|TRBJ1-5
CASSPTGGTNQPQHF
TGTGCCAGCAGCCCCACCGGGGGGACAAATCAGCCCCAGCATTTT
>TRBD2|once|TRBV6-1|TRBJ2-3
CASSDLLAGGNTDTQYF
TGTGCCAGCAGTGATTTACTAGCGGGGGGCAACACAGATACGCAGTATTTT
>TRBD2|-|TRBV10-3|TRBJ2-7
CATGTSAPEQYF
TGTGCCACCGGGACTAGCGCCCCCGAGCAGTACTTC
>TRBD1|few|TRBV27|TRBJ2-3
CASSPTPTGGGWDTQYF
TGTGCCAGCAGTCCCACACCAACAGGGGGCGGGTGGGATACGCAGTATTTT
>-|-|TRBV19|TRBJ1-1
CASSYTRYTEAFF
TGTGCCAGTAGTTACACCCGATACACTGAAGCTTTCTTT
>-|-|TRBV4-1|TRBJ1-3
CASSQNAGSAGNTIYF
TGCGCCAGCAGCCAGAATGCAGGGTCCGCTGGAAACACCATATATTTT
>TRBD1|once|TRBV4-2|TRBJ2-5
CASSQTGGQGQETQYF
TGTGCCAGCAGCCAAACGGGGGGACAGGGGCAAGAGACCCAGTACTTC